Listed here are 31 T cell receptor beta chains from one sample, sequenced in a study of blood T cell repertoires in COVID-19 (dated by TCRdb to about 2020). Receptors were amplified or captured by the immunoSEQ multiplex PCR assay. Here the immuneACCESS table is served through TCRdb, limited to in-frame sequences with V and J called. Missing clones are a known gap in these copies; in checked studies unresolved V genes cover under half, and the rest lacks a known reason. The sample profile shows some 290,000 clones; approximately 87% of them were found once. Approximately 12% of the sample comes from the top ten. Input material: peripheral blood. The receptors derive from a woman aged 25 to 39 with COVID-19, enrolled during active disease.

In DNA, the CDR3 is TGTGCCACCAGCAGGACACAAACTTCCGGGACAGGGGGAAGGAATGAGCAGTTCTTC. It is translated as CATSRTQTSGTGGRNEQFF. The chain has TRBV15 and TRBJ2-1; 11 bases agree with TRBD1. The V and J ends lost 3 bases and 7 bases, in that order; junction bases with no gene match: 17. Germline V gene sequence: CDR1 LNHNV, CDR2 YYDKDF (reference sequence). The CDR3 has 19 amino acids.

The chain is built from TRBV5-6 and TRBJ2-7, with D unresolved. CDR1 and CDR2 (germline): SGHDT, YYEEEE. V was cut by 0 bases and J by 0 bases, with 4 bases left in between. The CDR3 sequence is 13 residues long. The CDR3 nucleotides are TGTGCCAGCAGCTTGGGTAGCTCCTACGAGCAGTACTTC. It yields the protein CASSLGSSYEQYF.

This clone appeared a few times. V usage is TRBV7-9 and J usage is TRBJ1-6; a possible D gene is TRBD1 (6 bases). Trimming removed 5 bases at V and 10 bases at J, with 15 bases between. This CDR3 region has 14 residues. The germline CDR1 and CDR2 sequences are SEHNR and FQNEAQ (reference sequence). Here the CDR3 reads CASSMTGGGSPLHF. The DNA for the CDR3 is TGTGCCAGCAGCATGACAGGTGGGGGCTCACCCCTCCACTTT.

The V and J genes are TRBV25-1 and TRBJ2-3, with 10 bases that match TRBD2. CDR1 is MGHDK, CDR2 SYGVNS, per germline. The CDR3 loop spans 16 amino acids. J gave up 6 bases and V 1 base, and 7 bases lay outside the gene matches. The CDR3 nucleotides are TGTGCCAGCAGTGAATGGAGCGGGGGGGCCAGGGATACGCAGTATTTT. This translates into CASSEWSGGARDTQYF.

The rearrangement joins TRBV6-2 or TRBV6-3 to TRBJ1-1; D ambiguous. The V gene lost 5 bases and the J gene lost 0 bases, with 13 bases spanning the gap. Germline assignment: CDR1 MNHEY and CDR2 SVGEGT. The CDR3 is made up of 15 amino acids. CDR3 sequence reads: CASSPHDTVNTEAFF. In DNA form, the CDR3 reads TGTGCCAGCAGTCCCCACGACACCGTGAACACTGAAGCTTTCTTT.

The chain joins TRBV5-1 to TRBJ1-2; 9 bases line up with TRBD1. Losses at the gene ends were 1 base for V and 0 bases for J; bases not matched to a gene: 7. This CDR3 comprises 17 residues. Germline loops: CDR1 SGHRS, CDR2 YFSETQ. DNA for the CDR3: TGCGCCAGCAGCTTGTGGGGACAGGGCACCCCTAACTATGGCTACACCTTC. This codes for CASSLWGQGTPNYGYTF.

V is TRBV3-1 (or the pseudogene TRBV3-2) and J is TRBJ1-5; D perhaps matches TRBD1 (5 bases). Germline V gene data show CDR1 as LGHDT and CDR2 as YNNKEL (reference sequence). The CDR3 loop spans 14 amino acids. V lost 4 bases and J lost 7, with 14 bases in between. The CDR3 region has the DNA TGTGCCAGCAGCCCCTACGGGGGTGGCCAGCCCCAGCATTTT. Translating it yields CASSPYGGGQPQHF.

The chain employs TRBV19 and TRBJ2-1; D is unresolved. The germline CDR1 and CDR2 sequences are LNHDA and SQIVND (reference sequence). The CDR3 consists of 14 residues. The germline V and J ends were trimmed by 3 bases and 5 bases, with 11 bases remaining between them. CDR3 protein: CASSMADKNNEQFF. The CDR3 nucleotides read TGTGCCAGTAGTATGGCCGACAAGAACAATGAGCAGTTCTTC.

This rearrangement joins TRBV4-2 to TRBJ2-3; TRBD2 agrees at 9 bases. CDR1 is LGHNA, CDR2 YNFKEQ, per germline. The CDR3 is made up of 16 amino acids. Trimming cost V 3 bases and J 2 bases; bases outside gene matches: 6. CDR3 in DNA: TGTGCCAGCAGCCAGGATAGCGGGGGATCCACAGATACGCAGTATTTT. It specifies CASSQDSGGSTDTQYF.

The V call is TRBV25-1, the J call TRBJ2-3; possibly TRBD2 for D (6 bases). Trimming removed 0 bases at V and 6 bases at J, with 19 bases between. Germline values: CDR1 MGHDK, CDR2 SYGVNS. The CDR3 sequence is 17 residues long. The CDR3 is CASSEYGAGSPRDTQYF. DNA for the CDR3: TGTGCCAGCAGTGAATACGGCGCGGGGTCTCCTCGGGATACGCAGTATTTT.

The chain uses TRBV11-2 and TRBJ2-6, with 7 bases identical to TRBD1. Germline lookup yields CDR1 SGHAT and CDR2 FQNNGV. V lost 0 bases, J lost 4 bases, and 6 bases stayed unmatched. This CDR3 contains 17 residues. The DNA of the CDR3 is TGTGCCAGCAGCTTAGATTGGGGGACAGCAGGGGCCAACGTCCTGACTTTC. This sequence encodes CASSLDWGTAGANVLTF.

This rearrangement joins TRBV3-1 (or the pseudogene TRBV3-2) to TRBJ1-1, with TRBD1 matching over 9 bases. With V trimmed by 3 bases and J by 8 bases, 7 bases remained unmatched. This CDR3 has 14 residues. Germline CDR1 reads LGHDT; CDR2 reads YNNKEL (reference sequence). The CDR3 spells CASSHRTGVMEAFF. DNA for the CDR3: TGTGCCAGCAGCCATAGGACAGGGGTAATGGAAGCTTTCTTT.

This rearrangement joins TRBV5-1 to TRBJ2-3; perhaps TRBD2 as D (5 bases). CDR1 is SGHRS and CDR2 is YFSETQ in the germline V gene. V dropped 0 bases and J dropped 1 base, with 9 bases sitting between them. The CDR3 contains 15 residues. CDR3 amino acids: CASSLGVGGTDTQYF. The CDR3 DNA reads as TGCGCCAGCAGCTTGGGCGTCGGGGGCACAGATACGCAGTATTTT. Looking up the rest from reference TRBV5-1 and TRBJ2-3 gives the full variable domain: KAGVTQTPRYLIKTRGQQVTLSCSPISGHRSVSWYQQTPGQGLQFLFEYFSETQRNKGNFPGRFSGRQFSNSRSEMNVSTLELGDSALYLCASSLGVGGTDTQYFGPGTRLTVL.

This chain's CDR3 is CASTHPGTGGNTDTQYF. CDR3 DNA: TGTGCCAGCACCCATCCAGGGACTGGGGGGAACACAGATACGCAGTATTTT. This chain joins TRBV2 and TRBJ2-3; maybe TRBD2 (6 bases). The CDR3 has 17 amino acids. The germline V gene encodes CDR1 SNHLY and CDR2 FYNNEI. Trimming cost V 7 bases and J 2 bases, with 22 bases left between them. Together with reference TRBV2 and TRBJ2-3, the CDR3 gives the full variable domain: EPEVTQTPSHQVTQMGQEVILRCVPISNHLYFYWYRQILGQKVEFLVSFYNNEISEKSEIFDDQFSVERPDGSNFTLKIRSTKLEDSAMYFCASTHPGTGGNTDTQYFGPGTRLTVL.

This clone was recorded a few times. The CDR3 is CASSLGGRTDTQYF. The DNA for the CDR3 is TGCGCCAGCAGCTTGGGCGGGCGCACAGATACGCAGTATTTT. The chain links TRBV5-1 to TRBJ2-3, with D perhaps TRBD2 (5 bases). V lost 0 bases, J lost 1 base, and 6 bases lay in between. Germline assignment: CDR1 SGHRS and CDR2 YFSETQ. The CDR3 length is 14 residues.

This clone has just a few counts. The chain has TRBV7-8 and TRBJ1-3; no firm D call. Trimming pared 1 base from V and 0 bases from J, leaving 7 bases between. CDR3 length equals 15 residues. CDR1 and CDR2 from the germline V gene are SGHVS and FQNEAQ. CDR3 nucleotides: TGTGCCAGCAGCTTAGGCCGGAGCTCTGGAAACACCATATATTTT. It codes for CASSLGRSSGNTIYF.

This chain connects TRBV15 to TRBJ1-1; 9 bases are shared with TRBD1. Looked up from germline, CDR1 is LNHNV and CDR2 is YYDKDF (reference sequence). The V gene end was trimmed by 6 bases and the J gene end by 3 bases; junction bases not matched to a gene: 2. This CDR3 spans 13 amino acids. As DNA, the CDR3 is TGTGCCACCAGAACAGGGGGCTACACTGAAGCTTTCTTT. Its translation: CATRTGGYTEAFF.

The sample holds a few counts of this clone. The V and J genes are TRBV5-4 and TRBJ2-7, with 9 bases lining up with TRBD1. The germline V gene encodes CDR1 SGHNT and CDR2 YYREEE (reference sequence). The length of the CDR3 is 15 residues. V dropped 0 bases and J dropped 5; count of bases not matched to a gene: 6. For the CDR3, the DNA is TGTGCCAGCAGCTTGGTAACAGGGGGCTGGGACGAGCAGTACTTC. It codes for CASSLVTGGWDEQYF. Full variable domain (missing parts from reference TRBV5-4 and TRBJ2-7): ETGVTQSPTHLIKTRGQQVTLRCSSQSGHNTVSWYQQALGQGPQFIFQYYREEENGRGNFPPRFSGLQFPNYSSELNVNALELDDSALYLCASSLVTGGWDEQYFGPGTRLTVT.

This clone came up once. V is TRBV4-1 and J is TRBJ2-5; 9 nucleotides match TRBD2. CDR3 length equals 21 residues. V shed 1 base and J 3 bases; nucleotides not matched to a gene: 21. CDR1 is MGHRA and CDR2 is YSYEKL in the germline V gene. CDR3 amino acids: CASSQGLLGTGTSFSKETQYF. CDR3 in DNA: TGCGCCAGCAGCCAAGGACTACTAGGCACCGGGACTAGCTTTTCGAAAGAGACCCAGTACTTC.

This chain uses TRBV6-1 with TRBJ2-2, with TRBD1 matching 9 bases. J gave up 3 bases and V 1 base, and 0 bases lay outside the gene matches. Germline loops: CDR1 MNHNS, CDR2 SASEGT. This CDR3 has 15 amino acids. The CDR3 loop is CASSEGTGDTGELFF. The DNA for the CDR3 is TGTGCCAGCAGTGAAGGGACAGGGGACACCGGGGAGCTGTTTTTT.

The chain combines TRBV3-1 (or the pseudogene TRBV3-2) with TRBJ2-1, with 13 positions matching TRBD2. The V and J ends lost 5 bases and 6 bases, in that order; junction bases with no gene match: 4. Germline V lookup: CDR1 LGHDT, CDR2 YNNKEL (reference sequence). This CDR3 region has 15 residues. The DNA for the CDR3 is TGTGCCAGCAGCTTGGGACTAGCGGGGACCAATGAGCAGTTCTTC. Protein: CASSLGLAGTNEQFF.

The V gene is TRBV4-1, the J gene TRBJ1-5; 7 bases map to TRBD1. With V trimmed by 0 bases and J by 7 bases, 3 bases remained unmatched. Germline values: CDR1 MGHRA, CDR2 YSYEKL. This CDR3 has 14 amino acids. The CDR3 nucleotides are TGCGCCAGCAGCCAAGACCAGGGGGAACAGCCCCAGCATTTT. Its translation: CASSQDQGEQPQHF.

This clone was seen just once. V is TRBV5-4 and J is TRBJ2-3; 10 bases are shared with TRBD2. Germline loops: CDR1 SGHNT, CDR2 YYREEE (reference sequence). Trimming cost V 2 bases and J 6 bases; bases outside gene matches: 3. The CDR3 is 14 amino acids. The CDR3 nucleotides read TGTGCCAGCAGCTTCCTAGCGGGGGCCGATACGCAGTATTTT. It yields the protein CASSFLAGADTQYF.

The chain has TRBV6-5 and TRBJ2-1, with D tentatively TRBD1 (5 bases). The CDR3 has 14 residues. The V gene lost 0 bases and the J gene lost 5 bases, with 8 bases spanning the gap. Germline lookup yields CDR1 MNHEY and CDR2 SVGAGI. CDR3 residues: CASSYSQANNEQFF. The CDR3 DNA follows: TGTGCCAGCAGTTACTCACAGGCCAACAATGAGCAGTTCTTC.

V is TRBV7-9 and J is TRBJ2-1; 15 nucleotides line up with TRBD2. The V gene's germline CDR1 is SEHNR and CDR2 FQNEAQ (reference sequence). The J segment lost 0 bases and the V segment lost 5 bases, leaving 8 bases of the junction unmatched. The CDR3 has 19 amino acids. In DNA form, the CDR3 reads TGTGCCAGCAGCCCGGGGACTAGCGGGGGGCCGGACTCCTACAATGAGCAGTTCTTC. Translation gives CASSPGTSGGPDSYNEQFF.

The V and J genes are TRBV5-1 and TRBJ2-5; tentative D call: TRBD1 (5 bases). The CDR3 has 13 residues. CDR1 is SGHRS, CDR2 YFSETQ, per germline. V was shortened by 0 bases and J by 2 bases, with 5 bases between the two germline ends. DNA for the CDR3: TGCGCCAGCAGCTTGGAGGGGCAAGAGACCCAGTACTTC. It is translated as CASSLEGQETQYF. The full variable domain, rest sourced from reference TRBV5-1 and TRBJ2-5, is KAGVTQTPRYLIKTRGQQVTLSCSPISGHRSVSWYQQTPGQGLQFLFEYFSETQRNKGNFPGRFSGRQFSNSRSEMNVSTLELGDSALYLCASSLEGQETQYFGPGTRLLVL.

In this sample, this clone turned up once. The J gene is TRBJ2-2, the V gene TRBV19; no clear D gene. Germline V gene sequence: CDR1 LNHDA, CDR2 SQIVND (reference sequence). The CDR3 covers 15 residues. Trimming left V 0 bases short and J 0 bases short, with 5 bases between. CDR3 in DNA: TGTGCCAGTAGTATAGACAGTTCGAACACCGGGGAGCTGTTTTTT. Encoded protein: CASSIDSSNTGELFF.

The CDR3 coding sequence is TGTGCCAGCTCACCGCGGCAGGGAGGCACCATATATTTT. Amino acid sequence: CASSPRQGGTIYF. The chain recombines TRBV18 with TRBJ1-3; D may be TRBD1 (5 bases). This CDR3 spans 13 amino acids. Germline CDR1 and CDR2: KGHSH and LQKENI. Between the trimmed V and J ends, which lost 3 bases and 9 bases, there was a span of 12 bases.

The chain is built from TRBV14 and TRBJ2-2; D remains ambiguous. Germline V CDR1 and CDR2: SGHDN, FVKESK. This CDR3 has 14 amino acids. V was pared by 2 bases and J by 1 base, with 5 bases between. CDR3 coding DNA: TGTGCCAGCAGCCAAAGAGGGAACACCGGGGAGCTGTTTTTT. The encoded protein is CASSQRGNTGELFF.

The V call is TRBV18, the J call TRBJ2-3; TRBD1 matches 11 bases. The CDR3 contains 16 residues. Germline V gene lookup returns CDR1 KGHSH and CDR2 LQKENI. V dropped 4 bases and J dropped 3; count of bases not matched to a gene: 6. In nucleotides, the CDR3 is TGTGCCAGCTCACAGGACAGGGGGCAAGGGACAGATACGCAGTATTTT. Its translation is CASSQDRGQGTDTQYF.

The chain employs TRBV5-6 and TRBJ2-7; D ambiguous. Germline CDR1 is SGHDT and CDR2 is YYEEEE. Trimming shortened V by 7 bases and J by 3 bases, and 14 bases separated the two germline ends. This CDR3 contains 13 residues. The CDR3 bases are TGTGCCAGCTCCACTGGTTCCTTCTACGAGCAGTACTTC. It is translated as CASSTGSFYEQYF.